A selection of T cell receptor beta chains follows, all from one sample in a study of shared clonotypes between healthy human individuals. Measured with immunoSEQ multiplex PCR; TCRdb has only the in-frame clones, and not every one. The data hold roughly 1,000,000 clones, with 75% to 85% observed a single time. Material: memory CD4+ T cells from PBMCs. The receptors derive from a man in his late teens or twenties in good health. Some clones in this sample may be carry-over from other donors' samples. CDR3s include the opening cysteine and the closing phenylalanine or tryptophan. D genes are given only for firm matches. For some rows the clone size is stated as once, few or many, or as a class when expanded; others skip it.

>.|TRBJ2-1|TRBV27|few
TGTGCCAGCAGTTTTACCCCCCACTCCTACAATGAGCAGTTCTTC
CASSFTPHSYNEQFF
>TRBD1|TRBJ1-2|TRBV29-1|.
TGCAGCGTTGAAGATCCCCGAGCGACAGGGACTGCGGGCTACACCTTC
CSVEDPRATGTAGYTF
>.|TRBJ1-2|TRBV30|.
TGTGCCTGGAAGTCGGAGGGTACCTATGGCTACACCTTC
CAWKSEGTYGYTF
>TRBD2|TRBJ2-2|TRBV5-6|.
TGTGCCAGCAGCACGGGAGGGGGGTTCGCCGGGGAGCTGTTTTTT
CASSTGGGFAGELFF
>.|TRBJ2-1|TRBV27|.
TGTGCCAGCACCTCAAATCTCCGGCTAGCGTCGGCGAATGAGCAGTTCTTC
CASTSNLRLASANEQFF
>TRBD1|TRBJ1-2|TRBV20-1|many
TGCAGTGCTGGGACAGACTATGGCTACACCTTC
CSAGTDYGYTF
>TRBD2|TRBJ2-2|TRBV6-1|few
TGTGCCAGCCTCGGAGCGGGGGGGAACACCGGGGAGCTGTTTTTT
CASLGAGGNTGELFF
>TRBD1|TRBJ2-7|TRBV7-9|once
TGTGCCAGCAGCCGCACGACAGGGACCACGCCTTATTACTACGAGCAGTACTTC
CASSRTTGTTPYYYEQYF
>.|TRBJ1-3|TRBV7-2|.
TGTGCCAGCAGCCTCAGGATCAGCTCTGGAAACACCATATATTTT
CASSLRISSGNTIYF
>TRBD1|TRBJ1-4|TRBV11-2|.
TGTGCCAGCAGCTCGCTACAGGGGAAGGTTGAAAAACTGTTTTTT
CASSSLQGKVEKLFF
>.|TRBJ2-6|TRBV7-9|.
TGTGCCAGCAGCTCATCCGTTAGGTCTGGGGCCAACGTCCTGACTTTC
CASSSSVRSGANVLTF
>.|TRBJ1-1|TRBV4-2|once
TGTGCCAGCAGCCAAGAGAGGGGAGGGTTCGCTGAAGCTTTCTTT
CASSQERGGFAEAFF
>.|TRBJ1-6|TRBV14|.
TGTGCCAGCAGCCACCCGACCGGCCAACTTAATTCACCCCTCCACTTT
CASSHPTGQLNSPLHF
>TRBD1|TRBJ2-2|TRBV4-2|.
TGTGCCAGCAGCCAAGAGGGACAGGGAGCGAACACCGGGGAGCTGTTTTTT
CASSQEGQGANTGELFF
>TRBD2|TRBJ2-3|TRBV2|.
TGTGCCAGCAGTGAAGCGGGAGGGGCTGAGGATACGCAGTATTTT
CASSEAGGAEDTQYF
>.|TRBJ2-7|TRBV5-1|.
TGCGCCAGCAGCTTACTCCCGCCGGCGTTCTACGAGCAGTACTTC
CASSLLPPAFYEQYF
>TRBD1|TRBJ2-7|TRBV10-3|.
TGTGCCATCAGTGAGTCTGGACAGGGAGCTAACGAGCAGTACTTC
CAISESGQGANEQYF
>.|TRBJ1-1|TRBV7-9|.
TGTGCCAGCAGCTTGACGCCAAACACTGAAGCTTTCTTT
CASSLTPNTEAFF
>.|TRBJ1-1|TRBV5-4|few
TGTGCCAGCAGCTTGCCCCGGGGGGGCATGAACACTGAAGCTTTCTTT
CASSLPRGGMNTEAFF
>TRBD1|TRBJ2-2|TRBV30|.
TGTGCCTGGAGTGGGCCAAGGGGGCGGACCGGGGAGCTGTTTTTT
CAWSGPRGRTGELFF
>TRBD2|TRBJ2-2|TRBV5-1|.
TGCGCCAGCAGCTTGGCCCCACCGACTAGCGGGAGAGCGGGGGAGCTGTTTTTT
CASSLAPPTSGRAGELFF
>TRBD2|TRBJ2-7|TRBV29-1|.
TGCAGCGTTGAGGTAGCGGGAGCGTACGAGCAGTACTTC
CSVEVAGAYEQYF
>.|TRBJ1-1|TRBV6-5|.
TGTGCCAGCAGGGCACGGTGGACTGAAGCTTTCTTT
CASRARWTEAFF
>.|TRBJ1-2|TRBV30|.
TGTGCCTACCGCGGGGGGCAGGGCTATGGCTACACCTTC
CAYRGGQGYGYTF
>.|TRBJ2-1|TRBV4-1|.
TGCGCCAGCAGCCATGGGGGGGCTGGCCGCGACTACAATGAGCAGTTCTTC
CASSHGGAGRDYNEQFF
>.|TRBJ2-2|TRBV28|.
TGTGCCAGCAGGCAGACGAACACCGGGGAGCTGTTTTTT
CASRQTNTGELFF
>.|TRBJ1-5|TRBV6-5|few
TGTGCCAGCAGTTACTCCTACCCTAGCAATCAGCCCCAGCATTTT
CASSYSYPSNQPQHF
>TRBD1|TRBJ2-7|TRBV28|once
TGTGCCAGCGCTACAGGGGGCTTATATGAGCAGTACTTC
CASATGGLYEQYF
>TRBD1|TRBJ2-7|TRBV19|.
TGTGCCAGTAGTATATTCGGACAGGGTGCCTACGAGCAGTACTTC
CASSIFGQGAYEQYF
>.|TRBJ1-1|TRBV9|.
TGTGCCAGCAGCGCGGGGACGGAGAACACTGAAGCTTTCTTT
CASSAGTENTEAFF
>.|TRBJ1-5|TRBV5-6|.
TGTGCCAGCAGCTTTGGTGCCTCGGGGACCCAGCCCCAGCATTTT
CASSFGASGTQPQHF
>TRBD2|TRBJ2-1|TRBV11-2|once
TGTGCCAGCTGCCGAGTAGCGGGGGCCAGAGAGCAGTTCTTC
CASCRVAGAREQFF
>TRBD1|TRBJ2-7|TRBV2|.
TGTGCCAGCACCCAAAGACAGGGTGGCGAGCAGTACTTC
CASTQRQGGEQYF
>.|TRBJ2-7|TRBV11-2|.
TGTGCCAGCAGCTTACAACTACTAATCGTAGCTGGCGAGCAGTACTTC
CASSLQLLIVAGEQYF
>.|TRBJ2-7|TRBV5-1|.
TGCGCCAGCAGCTTGGACCCGGGTGTCCCCGCCGAGCAGTACTTC
CASSLDPGVPAEQYF
>.|TRBJ1-1|TRBV9|.
TGTGCCAGCAGCCCAAGACAGGCGCTGAGGGGGACTGAAGCTTTCTTT
CASSPRQALRGTEAFF
>.|TRBJ1-5|TRBV6-4|few
TGTGCCAGCAGGGAATTGGGGATCCCCCTCAATCAGCCCCAGCATTTT
CASRELGIPLNQPQHF
>.|TRBJ2-3|TRBV28|.
TGTGCCAGCGGGGGACACTATTCCACAGATACGCAGTATTTT
CASGGHYSTDTQYF
>.|TRBJ1-3|TRBV7-3|.
TGTGCCAGCAGCTTATGGGCGTTCTCTGGAAACACCATATATTTT
CASSLWAFSGNTIYF
>.|TRBJ2-5|TRBV5-1|.
TGCGCCAGCAGCTTGGCAGGCCTCCTTCTAGAGACCCAGTACTTC
CASSLAGLLLETQYF
>.|TRBJ2-3|TRBV7-2|few
TGTGCCAGCAGCTTACAACTCCAGGGGCCTTACACAGATACGCAGTATTTT
CASSLQLQGPYTDTQYF
>TRBD2|TRBJ2-1|TRBV6-1|.
TGTGCCAGCAGTGGTTCTCTAGCGGCTACCAATGAGCAGTTCTTC
CASSGSLAATNEQFF
>.|TRBJ2-1|TRBV5-1|many
TGCGCCAGCAGCCCGCCGGGAAGCTCCTACAATGAGCAGTTCTTC
CASSPPGSSYNEQFF
>.|TRBJ1-1|TRBV28|many
TGTGCCAGCAGTTTTTATTCCCTGGGGACTGAAGCTTTCTTT
CASSFYSLGTEAFF
>.|TRBJ2-3|TRBV5-6|.
TGTGCCAGCAGGTTCAGGGGTTTCGGCACAGATACGCAGTATTTT
CASRFRGFGTDTQYF
>.|TRBJ1-3|TRBV5-4|.
TGTGCCAGCAGGGAGTCGACAGCTGGAAACACCATATATTTT
CASRESTAGNTIYF
>.|TRBJ2-7|TRBV9|.
TGTGCCAGCAGCCCGCGGGACTGGGGGAGGTTGGAGCAGTACTTC
CASSPRDWGRLEQYF
>.|TRBJ2-1|TRBV28|.
TGTGCCAGCAGCCAAGGGTGGGGGCCGGACAATGAGCAGTTCTTC
CASSQGWGPDNEQFF
>.|TRBJ2-1|TRBV6-1|.
TGTGCCAGCAGCCGGATGAGGACGGTTAATGAGCAGTTCTTC
CASSRMRTVNEQFF
>TRBD1|TRBJ2-7|TRBV11-2|once
TGTGCCAGCAGCCAAACTCGACAGGGCCAGTACTTC
CASSQTRQGQYF
>TRBD2|TRBJ2-5|TRBV9|few
TGTGCCAGCAGCGTAGGACTTAGCGGGGAGACCCAGTACTTC
CASSVGLSGETQYF
>TRBD2|TRBJ2-1|TRBV7-9|.
TGTGCCAGCAGCTTAGCGCCCGGGAGGGAGAATAATGAGCAGTTCTTC
CASSLAPGRENNEQFF
>.|TRBJ2-5|TRBV7-2|.
TGTGCCAGCAGTCGGTACGGGGCGTGGGAGACCCAGTACTTC
CASSRYGAWETQYF
>TRBD2|TRBJ2-2|TRBV5-6|.
TGTGCCAGCAGCCCAGTCGGGACTAGAGCCGGGGAGCTGTTTTTT
CASSPVGTRAGELFF
>.|TRBJ1-1|TRBV6-1|.
TGTGCCAGCAGTCCTATCCATGGGGGCACTGAAGCTTTCTTT
CASSPIHGGTEAFF
>.|TRBJ2-2|TRBV5-1|.
TGCGCCAGCAGCTTGGACGGACCCACCGGGGAGCTGTTTTTT
CASSLDGPTGELFF